This TCR beta chain is from a study of PD-1 blockade in classical Hodgkin lymphoma. The study's findings and limits: Newly diagnosed patients had diversity similar to the baseline diversity of complete responders.

Assay: immunoSEQ multiplex PCR; the TCRdb copy retains only in-frame clones and omits some. The sample consists of a few thousand clones, 70% to 85% of them appearing once. The CDR3 consists of 16 residues. J lost 3 bases, V lost 0 bases, and 6 bases had no gene match. From germline, CDR1 is LGHNA and CDR2 YNFKEQ. All trial patients relapsed after autologous stem cell transplantation. Applied to thawed PBMCs, magnetic negative selection was the method used to isolate CD8+ T cells. A remark on this clone: No antigen is known for it.

The sequence was collected from a human donor with classical Hodgkin lymphoma. The chain recombines TRBV4-2 with TRBJ2-7; 9 bases fit TRBD1. The specimen was CD8+ T cells from blood, collected at baseline. CDR3 bases: TGTGCCAGCAGCCAAGATAATAAGGACAGGGGCTACGAGCAGTACTTC. Translated, it gives CASSQDNKDRGYEQYF.